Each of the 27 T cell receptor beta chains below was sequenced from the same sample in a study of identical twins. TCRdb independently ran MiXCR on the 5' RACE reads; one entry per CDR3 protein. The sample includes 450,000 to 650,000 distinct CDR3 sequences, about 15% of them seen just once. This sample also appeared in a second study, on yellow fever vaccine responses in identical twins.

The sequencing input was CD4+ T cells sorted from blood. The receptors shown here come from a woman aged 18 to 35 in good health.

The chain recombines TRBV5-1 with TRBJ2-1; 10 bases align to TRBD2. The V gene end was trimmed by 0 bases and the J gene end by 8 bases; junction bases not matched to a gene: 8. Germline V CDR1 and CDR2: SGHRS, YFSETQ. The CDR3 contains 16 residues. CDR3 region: CASSLAIAGGIHEQFF. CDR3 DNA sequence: TGCGCCAGCAGCTTGGCCATAGCGGGAGGTATTCATGAGCAGTTCTTC.

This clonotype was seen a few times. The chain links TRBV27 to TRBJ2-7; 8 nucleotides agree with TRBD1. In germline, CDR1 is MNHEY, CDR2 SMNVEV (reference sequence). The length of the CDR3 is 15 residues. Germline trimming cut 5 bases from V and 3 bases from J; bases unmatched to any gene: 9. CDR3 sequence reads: CASSGIRDRYYEQYF. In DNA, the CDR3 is TGTGCCAGCAGTGGTATCCGGGACAGGTACTACGAGCAGTACTTC.

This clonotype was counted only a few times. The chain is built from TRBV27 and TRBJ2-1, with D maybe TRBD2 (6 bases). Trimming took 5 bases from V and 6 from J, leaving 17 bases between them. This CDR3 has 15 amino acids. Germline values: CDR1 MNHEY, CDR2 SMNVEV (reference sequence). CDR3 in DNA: TGTGCCAGCAGTCCCCAAACGTGGCGGGGCAATGAGCAGTTCTTC. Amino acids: CASSPQTWRGNEQFF.

The chain's CDR3 is CAISETVGPRNTGELFF. As DNA, the CDR3 is TGTGCCATCAGTGAGACCGTTGGGCCAAGGAACACCGGGGAGCTGTTTTTT. V usage is TRBV10-3 and J usage is TRBJ2-2; D is unclear. Germline assignment: CDR1 ENHRY and CDR2 SYGVKD. CDR3 size: 17 residues. V was trimmed by 2 bases and J by 1 base, leaving 14 bases between them.

The CDR3, as DNA: TGTGCCAGCAGTTGGGGCAGGGGCTTATATGGCTACACCTTC. Amino acids: CASSWGRGLYGYTF. The gene calls are TRBV6-5 and TRBJ1-2; possibly TRBD1 for D (6 bases). Trimming removed 4 bases from V and 5 bases from J, with 14 bases in between. The germline CDR1 and CDR2 sequences are MNHEY and SVGAGI. This CDR3 spans 14 amino acids.

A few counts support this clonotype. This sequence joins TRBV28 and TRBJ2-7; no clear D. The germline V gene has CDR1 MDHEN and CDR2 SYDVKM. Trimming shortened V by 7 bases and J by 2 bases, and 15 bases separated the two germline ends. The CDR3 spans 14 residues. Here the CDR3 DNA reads TGTGCCAGCAAGACCGGACCCGGTACCTACGAGCAGTACTTC. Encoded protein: CASKTGPGTYEQYF.

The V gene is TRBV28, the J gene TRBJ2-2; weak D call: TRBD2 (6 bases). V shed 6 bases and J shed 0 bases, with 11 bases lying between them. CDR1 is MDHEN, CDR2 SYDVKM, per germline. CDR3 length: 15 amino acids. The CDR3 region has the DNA TGTGCCAGCAGACCCACTAGCCCGAACACCGGGGAGCTGTTTTTT. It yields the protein CASRPTSPNTGELFF. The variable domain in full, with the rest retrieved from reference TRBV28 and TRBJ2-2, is DVKVTQSSRYLVKRTGEKVFLECVQDMDHENMFWYRQDPGLGLRLIYFSYDVKMKEKGDIPEGYSVSREKKERFSLILESASTNQTSMYLCASRPTSPNTGELFFGEGSRLTVL.

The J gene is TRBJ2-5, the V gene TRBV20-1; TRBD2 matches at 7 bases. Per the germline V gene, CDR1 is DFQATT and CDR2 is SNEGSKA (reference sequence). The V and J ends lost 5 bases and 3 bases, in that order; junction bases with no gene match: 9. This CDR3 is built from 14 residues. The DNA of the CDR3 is TGCAGTGCTGGGCGACTAGCCGGAGAAGAGACCCAGTACTTC. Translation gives CSAGRLAGEETQYF.

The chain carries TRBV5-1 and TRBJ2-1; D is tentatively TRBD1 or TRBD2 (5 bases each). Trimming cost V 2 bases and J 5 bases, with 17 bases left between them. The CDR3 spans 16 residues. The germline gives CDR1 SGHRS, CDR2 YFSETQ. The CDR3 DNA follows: TGCGCCAGCAGCTTCCCCTCGGGACGGTCGAACAATGAGCAGTTCTTC. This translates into CASSFPSGRSNNEQFF. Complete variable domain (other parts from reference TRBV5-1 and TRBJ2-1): KAGVTQTPRYLIKTRGQQVTLSCSPISGHRSVSWYQQTPGQGLQFLFEYFSETQRNKGNFPGRFSGRQFSNSRSEMNVSTLELGDSALYLCASSFPSGRSNNEQFFGPGTRLTVL.

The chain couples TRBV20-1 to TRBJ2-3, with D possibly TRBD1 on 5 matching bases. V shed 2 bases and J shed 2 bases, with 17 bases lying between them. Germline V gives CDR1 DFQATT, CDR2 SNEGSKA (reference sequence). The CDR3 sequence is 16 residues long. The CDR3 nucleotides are TGCAGTGCTAGAAGAGTCGAAGGGGCCCTCACAGATACGCAGTATTTT. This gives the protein CSARRVEGALTDTQYF.

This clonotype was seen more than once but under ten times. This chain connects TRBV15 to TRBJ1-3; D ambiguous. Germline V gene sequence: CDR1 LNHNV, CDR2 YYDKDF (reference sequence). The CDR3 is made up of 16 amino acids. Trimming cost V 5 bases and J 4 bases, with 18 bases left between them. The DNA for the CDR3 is TGTGCCACCAGCGATCCCTATACTAGGAAGGGAAACACCATATATTTT. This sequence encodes CATSDPYTRKGNTIYF. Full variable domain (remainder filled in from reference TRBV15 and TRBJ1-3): DAMVIQNPRYQVTQFGKPVTLSCSQTLNHNVMYWYQQKSSQAPKLLFHYYDKDFNNEADTPDNFQSRRPNTSFCFLDIRSPGLGDTAMYLCATSDPYTRKGNTIYFGEGSWLTVV.

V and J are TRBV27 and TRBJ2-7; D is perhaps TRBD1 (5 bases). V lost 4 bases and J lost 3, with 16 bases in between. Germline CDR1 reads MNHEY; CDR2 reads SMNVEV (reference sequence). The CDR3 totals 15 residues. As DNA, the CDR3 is TGTGCCAGCAGTTATGTGTTTCAGGGTGGCTACGAGCAGTACTTC. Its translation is CASSYVFQGGYEQYF.

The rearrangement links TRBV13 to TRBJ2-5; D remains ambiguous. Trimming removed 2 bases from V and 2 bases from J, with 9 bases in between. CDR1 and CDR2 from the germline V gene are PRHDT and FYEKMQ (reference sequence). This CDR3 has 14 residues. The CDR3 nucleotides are TGTGCCAGCAGCTTATCAGCGTTACAAGAGACCCAGTACTTC. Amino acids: CASSLSALQETQYF.

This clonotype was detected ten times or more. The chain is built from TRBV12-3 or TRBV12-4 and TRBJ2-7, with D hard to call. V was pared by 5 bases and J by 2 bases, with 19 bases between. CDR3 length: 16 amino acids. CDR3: CASSVIYGRAPYEQYF. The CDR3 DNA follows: TGTGCCAGCAGTGTAATTTACGGCCGGGCCCCCTACGAGCAGTACTTC.

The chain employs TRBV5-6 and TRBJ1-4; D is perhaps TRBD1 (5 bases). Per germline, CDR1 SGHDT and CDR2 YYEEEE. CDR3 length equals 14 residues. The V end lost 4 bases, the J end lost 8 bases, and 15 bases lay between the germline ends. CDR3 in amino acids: CASSPPGGGEKLFF. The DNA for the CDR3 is TGTGCCAGCAGCCCCCCCGGGGGAGGAGAAAAACTGTTTTTT.

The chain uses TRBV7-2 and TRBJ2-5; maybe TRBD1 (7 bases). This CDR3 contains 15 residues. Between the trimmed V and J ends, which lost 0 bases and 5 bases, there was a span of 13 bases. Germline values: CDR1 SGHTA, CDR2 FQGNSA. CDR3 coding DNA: TGTGCCAGCAGCTTAGCCGCAGGGGGGTGGGAGACCCAGTACTTC. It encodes CASSLAAGGWETQYF.

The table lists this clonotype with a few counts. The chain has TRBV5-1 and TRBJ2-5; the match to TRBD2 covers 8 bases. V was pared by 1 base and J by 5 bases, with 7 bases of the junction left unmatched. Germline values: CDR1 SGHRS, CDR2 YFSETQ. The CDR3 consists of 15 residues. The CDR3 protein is CASSLSTGGLETQYF. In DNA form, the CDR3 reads TGCGCCAGCAGCTTGAGTACGGGGGGGTTGGAGACCCAGTACTTC.

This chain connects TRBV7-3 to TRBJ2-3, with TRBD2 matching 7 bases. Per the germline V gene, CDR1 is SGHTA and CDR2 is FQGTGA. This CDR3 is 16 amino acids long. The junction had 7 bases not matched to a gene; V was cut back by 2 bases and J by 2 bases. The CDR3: CASSLFGGSTTDTQYF. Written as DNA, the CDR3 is TGTGCCAGCAGCTTATTTGGCGGGAGTACCACAGATACGCAGTATTTT.

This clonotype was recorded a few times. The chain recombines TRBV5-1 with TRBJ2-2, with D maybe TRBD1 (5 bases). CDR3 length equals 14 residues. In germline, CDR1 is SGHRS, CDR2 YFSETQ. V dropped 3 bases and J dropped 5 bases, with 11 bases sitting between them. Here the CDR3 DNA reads TGCGCCAGCAGCTGGCAGGGCAATACCGGGGAGCTGTTTTTT. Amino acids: CASSWQGNTGELFF.

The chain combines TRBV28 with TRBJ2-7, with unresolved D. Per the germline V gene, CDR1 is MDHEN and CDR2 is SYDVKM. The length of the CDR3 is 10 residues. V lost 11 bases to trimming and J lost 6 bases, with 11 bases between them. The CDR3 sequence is CAPLSGEQYV. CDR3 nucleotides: TGTGCCCCTTTGTCTGGCGAGCAGTACGTC.

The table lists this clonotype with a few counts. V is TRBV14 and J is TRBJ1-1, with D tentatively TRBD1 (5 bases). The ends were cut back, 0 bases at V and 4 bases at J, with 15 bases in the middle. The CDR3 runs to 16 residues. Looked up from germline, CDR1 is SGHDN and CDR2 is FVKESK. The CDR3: CASSQEGPRRGTEAFF. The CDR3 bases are TGTGCCAGCAGCCAAGAAGGGCCTAGGAGGGGCACTGAAGCTTTCTTT.

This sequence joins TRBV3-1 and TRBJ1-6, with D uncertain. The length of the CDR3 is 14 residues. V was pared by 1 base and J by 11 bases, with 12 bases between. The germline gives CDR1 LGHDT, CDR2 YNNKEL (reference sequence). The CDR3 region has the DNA TGTGCCAGCAGCCAAGGGCCCTCCGGGACACCCCTCCACTTT. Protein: CASSQGPSGTPLHF.

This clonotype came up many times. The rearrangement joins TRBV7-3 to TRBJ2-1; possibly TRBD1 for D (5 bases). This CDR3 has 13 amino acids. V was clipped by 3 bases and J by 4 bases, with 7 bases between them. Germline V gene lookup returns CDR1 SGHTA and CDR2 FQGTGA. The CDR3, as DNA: TGTGCCAGCAGCTTGGACACATACAATGAGCAGTTCTTC. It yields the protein CASSLDTYNEQFF.

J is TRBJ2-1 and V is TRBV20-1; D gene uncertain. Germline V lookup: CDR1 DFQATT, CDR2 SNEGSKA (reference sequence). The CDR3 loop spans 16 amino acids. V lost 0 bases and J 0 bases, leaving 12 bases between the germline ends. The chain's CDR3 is CSARDVQVSSYNEQFF. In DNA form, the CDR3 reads TGCAGTGCTAGAGATGTTCAGGTCAGCTCCTACAATGAGCAGTTCTTC.

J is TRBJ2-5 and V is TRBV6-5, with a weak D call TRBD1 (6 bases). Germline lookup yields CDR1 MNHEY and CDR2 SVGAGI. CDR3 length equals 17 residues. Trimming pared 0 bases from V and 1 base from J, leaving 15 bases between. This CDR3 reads CASSYSPFGTPQETQYF. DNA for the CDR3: TGTGCCAGCAGTTACTCGCCCTTCGGGACACCCCAAGAGACCCAGTACTTC.

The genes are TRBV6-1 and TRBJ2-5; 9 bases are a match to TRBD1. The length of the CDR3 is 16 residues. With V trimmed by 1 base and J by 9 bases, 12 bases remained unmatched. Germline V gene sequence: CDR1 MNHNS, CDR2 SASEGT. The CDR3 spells CASSEVRGQGLVPQYF. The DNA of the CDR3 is TGTGCCAGCAGTGAAGTTCGTGGACAGGGGCTGGTGCCCCAGTACTTC.

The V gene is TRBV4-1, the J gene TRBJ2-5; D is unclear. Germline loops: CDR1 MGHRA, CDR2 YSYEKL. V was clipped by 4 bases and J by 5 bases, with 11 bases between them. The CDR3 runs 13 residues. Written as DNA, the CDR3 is TGCGCCAGCAGCCGGGTTAGGAGCGAGACCCAGTACTTC. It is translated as CASSRVRSETQYF.